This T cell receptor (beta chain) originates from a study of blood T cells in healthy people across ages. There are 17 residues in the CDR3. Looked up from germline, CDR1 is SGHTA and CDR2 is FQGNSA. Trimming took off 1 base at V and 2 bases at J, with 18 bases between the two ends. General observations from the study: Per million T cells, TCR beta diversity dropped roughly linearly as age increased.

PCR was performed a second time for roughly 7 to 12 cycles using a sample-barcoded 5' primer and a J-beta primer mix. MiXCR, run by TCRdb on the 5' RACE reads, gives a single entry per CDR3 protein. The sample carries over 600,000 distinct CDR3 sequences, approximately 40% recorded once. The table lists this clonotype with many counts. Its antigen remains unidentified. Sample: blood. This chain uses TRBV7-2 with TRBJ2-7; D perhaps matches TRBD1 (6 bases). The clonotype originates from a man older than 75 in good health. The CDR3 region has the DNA TGTGCCAGCAGCTTAGGAGAGACAGGTGTTGATACCTACGAGCAGTACTTC. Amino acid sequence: CASSLGETGVDTYEQYF.